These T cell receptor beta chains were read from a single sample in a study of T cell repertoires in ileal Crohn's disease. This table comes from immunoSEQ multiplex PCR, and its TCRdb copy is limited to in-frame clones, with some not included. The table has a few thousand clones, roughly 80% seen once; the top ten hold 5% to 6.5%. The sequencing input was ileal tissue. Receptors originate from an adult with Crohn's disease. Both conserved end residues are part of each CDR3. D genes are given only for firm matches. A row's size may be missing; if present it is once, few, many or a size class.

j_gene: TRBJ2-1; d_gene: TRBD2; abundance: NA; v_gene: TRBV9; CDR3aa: CASSVGPAGGSYNEQFF; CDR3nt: TGTGCCAGCAGCGTAGGGCCCGCGGGAGGTTCCTACAATGAGCAGTTCTTC
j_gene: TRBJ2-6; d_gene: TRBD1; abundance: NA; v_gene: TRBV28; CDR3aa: CASSFGDRNSGANVLTF; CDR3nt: TGTGCCAGCAGTTTCGGGGACAGAAACTCTGGGGCCAACGTCCTGACTTTC
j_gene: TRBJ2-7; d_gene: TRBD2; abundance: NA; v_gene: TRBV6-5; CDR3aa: CASRKRDGYEQYF; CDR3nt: TGTGCCAGCAGAAAGCGGGACGGCTACGAGCAGTACTTC
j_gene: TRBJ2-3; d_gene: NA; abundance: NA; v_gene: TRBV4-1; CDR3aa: CASSQVSGSSSPLSDTQYF; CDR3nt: TGCGCCAGCAGCCAAGTGAGCGGGTCCTCCTCCCCCCTTTCAGATACGCAGTATTTT
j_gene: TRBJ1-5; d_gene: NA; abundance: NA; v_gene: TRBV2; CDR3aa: CASSESRGGDNQPQHF; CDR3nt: TGTGCCAGCAGTGAGTCACGAGGGGGTGACAATCAGCCCCAGCATTTT
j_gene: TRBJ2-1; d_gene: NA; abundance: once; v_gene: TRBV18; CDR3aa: CASSPPPGDNEQFF; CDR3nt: TGTGCCAGCTCACCACCGCCGGGGGATAACGAGCAGTTCTTC
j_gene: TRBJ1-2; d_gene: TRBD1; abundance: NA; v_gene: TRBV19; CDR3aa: CASRDGTVYGYTF; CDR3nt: TGTGCCAGTAGGGATGGGACAGTGTATGGCTACACCTTC
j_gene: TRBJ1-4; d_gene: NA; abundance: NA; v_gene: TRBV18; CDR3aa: CASSQEDRATNEKLFF; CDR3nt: TGTGCCAGCTCACAAGAAGACAGAGCAACTAATGAAAAACTGTTTTTT
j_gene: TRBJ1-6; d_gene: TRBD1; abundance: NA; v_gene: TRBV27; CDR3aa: CASSVNRGPLHF; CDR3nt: TGTGCCAGCAGTGTAAACAGGGGACCCCTCCACTTT
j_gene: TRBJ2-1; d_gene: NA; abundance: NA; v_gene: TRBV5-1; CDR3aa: CASSPAGSYNEQFF; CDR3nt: TGCGCCAGCAGCCCGGCAGGGTCCTACAATGAGCAGTTCTTC
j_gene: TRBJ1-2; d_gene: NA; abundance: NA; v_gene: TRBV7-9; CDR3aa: CASSSIQYGYTF; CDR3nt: TGTGCCAGCAGCTCCATCCAGTATGGCTACACCTTC
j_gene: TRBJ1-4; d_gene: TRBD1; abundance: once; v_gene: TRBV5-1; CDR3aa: CASSFTGGGEKLFF; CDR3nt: TGCGCCAGCAGCTTTACAGGGGGCGGCGAAAAACTGTTTTTT
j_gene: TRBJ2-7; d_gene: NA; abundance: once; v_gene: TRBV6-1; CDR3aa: CASGRDKYYEQYF; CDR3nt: TGTGCCAGCGGAAGGGACAAATACTACGAGCAGTACTTC
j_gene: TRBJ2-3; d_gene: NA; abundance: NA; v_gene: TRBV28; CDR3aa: CASTEGRSWRQYF; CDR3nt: TGTGCCAGCACGGAGGGCCGCTCTTGGAGGCAGTATTTT
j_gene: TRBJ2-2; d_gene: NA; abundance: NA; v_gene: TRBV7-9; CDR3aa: CASSEQGGELFF; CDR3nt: TGTGCCAGCAGCGAACAGGGTGGGGAGCTGTTTTTT
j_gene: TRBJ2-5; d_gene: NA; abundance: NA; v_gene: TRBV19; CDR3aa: CASSMAGKETQYF; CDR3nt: TGTGCCAGTAGTATGGCGGGTAAGGAGACCCAGTACTTC
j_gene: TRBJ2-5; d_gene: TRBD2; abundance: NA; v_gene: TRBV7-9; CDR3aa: CASSLGRGSKETQYF; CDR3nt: TGTGCCAGCAGCTTAGGACGCGGGAGTAAAGAGACCCAGTACTTC
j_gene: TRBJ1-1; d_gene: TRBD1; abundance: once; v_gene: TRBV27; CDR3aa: CASRKGQGLEAFF; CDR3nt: TGTGCCAGCAGGAAGGGACAGGGGCTTGAAGCTTTCTTT
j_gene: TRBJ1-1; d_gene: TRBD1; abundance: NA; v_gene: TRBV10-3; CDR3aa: CAISLGQSNTEAFF; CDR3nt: TGTGCCATCAGCCTGGGACAGTCGAACACTGAAGCTTTCTTT
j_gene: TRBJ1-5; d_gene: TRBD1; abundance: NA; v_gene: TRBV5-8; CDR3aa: CASSLQTGELRQPQHF; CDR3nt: TGTGCCAGCAGCCTACAGACAGGGGAGCTAAGGCAGCCCCAGCATTTT
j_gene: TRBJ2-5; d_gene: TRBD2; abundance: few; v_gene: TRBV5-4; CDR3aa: CASSSGTGGQIETQYF; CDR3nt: TGTGCCAGCAGCTCGGGCACGGGAGGCCAAATAGAGACCCAGTACTTC
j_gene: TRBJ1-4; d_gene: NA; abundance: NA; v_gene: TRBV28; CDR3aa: CASSTTRLQKNEKLFF; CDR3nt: TGTGCCAGCAGTACTACTCGTTTGCAGAAAAATGAAAAACTGTTTTTT
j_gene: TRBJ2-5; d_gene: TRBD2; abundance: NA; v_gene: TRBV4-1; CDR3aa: CASSQNSGSARQETQYF; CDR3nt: TGCGCCAGCAGCCAAAATAGCGGGAGCGCCCGACAAGAGACCCAGTACTTC
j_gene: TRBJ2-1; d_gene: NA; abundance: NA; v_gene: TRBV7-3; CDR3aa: CASSSGGVLNEQFF; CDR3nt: TGTGCCAGCAGCTCCGGCGGGGTACTCAATGAGCAGTTCTTC
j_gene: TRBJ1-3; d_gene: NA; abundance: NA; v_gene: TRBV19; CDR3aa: CASSITTAASGNTIYF; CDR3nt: TGTGCCAGTAGCATCACTACAGCGGCCTCTGGAAACACCATATATTTT
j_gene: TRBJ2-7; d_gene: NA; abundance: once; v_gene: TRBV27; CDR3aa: CASSLSRHPRGYEQYF; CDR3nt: TGTGCCAGCAGTTTATCCCGACATCCCCGTGGCTACGAGCAGTACTTC